What follows are 17 T cell receptor beta chains derived from one specimen sequenced in a study of blood T cell repertoires in COVID-19. TCRdb's table, derived via immunoSEQ multiplex PCR, lists solely in-frame clones and lacks some. Among around 52,000 clones listed, 82% were seen once. The sequenced material came from peripheral blood. The receptor source for this set is a woman aged 55-69 years with acute or convalescent COVID-19.

The rearrangement links TRBV12-5 to TRBJ2-1, with 15 nucleotides matching TRBD2. Germline CDR1 is LGHNT and CDR2 is FRNRAP. The junction had 4 bases not matched to a gene; V was cut back by 1 base and J by 6 bases. The CDR3 is 17 residues long. CDR3 DNA sequence: TGTGCTAGTGGTTTGGGGACTAGCGGGGGGGCCCTCAATGAGCAGTTCTTC. Its translation is CASGLGTSGGALNEQFF.

The chain is built from TRBV5-1 and TRBJ1-1, with 8 nucleotides matching TRBD1. The CDR3 contains 12 residues. Per the germline V gene, CDR1 is SGHRS and CDR2 is YFSETQ. V trimming: 2 bases; J trimming: 12 bases; junction bases outside the gene matches: 6. The CDR3 DNA reads as TGCGCCAGCAGCTTTTCACAGGGGGAGTCTTTCTTT. Residues: CASSFSQGESFF.

This chain links TRBV30 with TRBJ1-6; 8 nucleotides line up with TRBD1. Germline V gives CDR1 GTSNPN, CDR2 SVGIG (reference sequence). CDR3 length: 13 residues. The V and J ends lost 6 bases and 7 bases, in that order; junction bases with no gene match: 5. The CDR3 region has the DNA TGTGCCTGTCTCACAGGGGGGAATTCACCCCTCCACTTT. This encodes CACLTGGNSPLHF.

The chain combines TRBV6-5 with TRBJ2-7; unclear D gene. Deletions cut 6 bases from V and 0 bases from J, with 9 bases between. Germline CDR1 reads MNHEY; CDR2 reads SVGAGI. The CDR3 is 13 residues long. CDR3 protein: CASRTQSSYEQYF. CDR3 in DNA: TGTGCCAGCAGAACACAGAGCTCCTACGAGCAGTACTTC.

The rearrangement links TRBV5-6 to TRBJ1-2; TRBD1 might be the D (5 bases). Germline V gives CDR1 SGHDT, CDR2 YYEEEE. The ends were cut back, 4 bases at V and 5 bases at J, with 9 bases in the middle. This CDR3 region has 12 residues. The CDR3 DNA sequence: TGTGCCAGCAGCCCCGGACATTATGGCTACACCTTC. Translation gives CASSPGHYGYTF.

This sequence joins TRBV9 and TRBJ2-7; the D gene is possibly TRBD1 (5 bases). CDR1 and CDR2 from the germline V gene are SGDLS and YYNGEE. The CDR3 runs to 14 residues. The V end was cut by 1 base, the J end by 2 bases, with 10 bases between. The CDR3 DNA sequence: TGTGCCAGCAGCGTATTGGACACCCCCTACGAGCAGTACTTC. Protein sequence: CASSVLDTPYEQYF.

The CDR3 nucleotides are TGCGCCAGCAGCTTCCGGGACAGGGGCTACACTGAAGCTTTCTTT. Encoded protein: CASSFRDRGYTEAFF. The chain recombines TRBV4-3 with TRBJ1-1; 10 nucleotides line up with TRBD1. CDR3 length equals 15 residues. J lost 3 bases, V lost 5 bases, and 6 bases had no gene match. Germline V gene data show CDR1 as LGHNA and CDR2 as YSLEER.

This clone showed up just a few times. V gene TRBV10-1 combines with J gene TRBJ1-2; D possibly corresponds to TRBD1 (5 bases). Trimming cost V 8 bases and J 4 bases, with 17 bases left between them. The germline gives CDR1 WNHNN, CDR2 SYGVQD (reference sequence). This CDR3 region has 14 residues. The CDR3 here is CASGTAGGVYGYTF. CDR3 in DNA: TGCGCCAGCGGGACGGCCGGGGGAGTCTATGGCTACACCTTC.

V usage is TRBV4-1 and J usage is TRBJ2-1; maybe TRBD2 (6 bases). This CDR3 is built from 10 residues. CDR1 and CDR2 from the germline V gene are MGHRA and YSYEKL. V was cut by 11 bases and J by 7 bases, with 9 bases left in between. This CDR3 is CASGDNEQFF. DNA for the CDR3: TGCGCCTCGGGGGATAATGAGCAGTTCTTC.

CDR3 sequence: CASSDGGEQFF. The CDR3 DNA reads TGTGCCAGCAGTGACGGGGGGGAGCAGTTCTTC. The J gene is TRBJ2-1, the V gene TRBV27; 7 positions agree with TRBD2. CDR3 length: 11 residues. CDR1 and CDR2 (germline): MNHEY, SMNVEV (reference sequence). J lost 10 bases, V lost 5 bases, and 2 bases had no gene match.

This chain uses TRBV7-8 with TRBJ2-1, with TRBD2 matching 10 bases. Germline V gene data show CDR1 as SGHVS and CDR2 as FQNEAQ. With 5 bases clipped from V and 3 bases from J, the junction kept 7 bases outside the gene matches. This CDR3 contains 16 residues. The CDR3 DNA reads as TGTGCCAGCAGCCAAGGACTAGCGGCGAGCTACAATGAGCAGTTCTTC. Its translation is CASSQGLAASYNEQFF.

This chain connects TRBV30 to TRBJ2-1; a weak D match, TRBD2 (5 bases). Germline V gene data show CDR1 as GTSNPN and CDR2 as SVGIG (reference sequence). The V end lost 5 bases, the J end lost 0 bases, and 5 bases lay between the germline ends. This CDR3 is 12 amino acids long. CDR3 nucleotides: TGTGCCTGGGGGAGCTCCTACAATGAGCAGTTCTTC. As protein: CAWGSSYNEQFF.

This rearrangement joins TRBV11-2 to TRBJ2-7; 8 nucleotides agree with TRBD1. The V and J ends lost 5 bases and 3 bases, in that order; junction bases with no gene match: 9. Germline-derived CDR1 and CDR2 are SGHAT and FQNNGV. The CDR3 spans 15 residues. The CDR3 DNA follows: TGTGCCAGCAGCCCCGGGACAGGAGGGAACTACGAGCAGTACTTC. This encodes CASSPGTGGNYEQYF.

The chain has TRBV9 and TRBJ1-4, with 7 positions matching TRBD1. CDR1 and CDR2 from the germline V gene are SGDLS and YYNGEE. The CDR3 covers 15 residues. J lost 2 bases, V lost 3 bases, and 4 bases had no gene match. CDR3 nucleotide sequence: TGTGCCAGCAGCGGAGGGGGCTTCACTAATGAAAAACTGTTTTTT. It yields the protein CASSGGGFTNEKLFF.

The chain has TRBV5-1 and TRBJ1-1; D is ambiguous. Per germline, CDR1 SGHRS and CDR2 YFSETQ. There are 13 residues in the CDR3. V lost 0 bases and J 3 bases, leaving 6 bases between the germline ends. The CDR3 is CASSLGADTEAFF. The CDR3 DNA reads as TGCGCCAGCAGCTTGGGGGCAGACACTGAAGCTTTCTTT. The full variable domain, rest sourced from reference TRBV5-1 and TRBJ1-1, is KAGVTQTPRYLIKTRGQQVTLSCSPISGHRSVSWYQQTPGQGLQFLFEYFSETQRNKGNFPGRFSGRQFSNSRSEMNVSTLELGDSALYLCASSLGADTEAFFGQGTRLTVV.

The rearrangement joins TRBV7-9 to TRBJ1-1, with no clear D. This CDR3 spans 12 amino acids. Germline-derived CDR1 and CDR2 are SEHNR and FQNEAQ (reference sequence). The V end was cut by 1 base, the J end by 11 bases, with 11 bases between. CDR3 in amino acids: CASSLEAPGAFF. The CDR3 DNA sequence: TGTGCCAGCAGCTTAGAGGCCCCGGGGGCTTTCTTT.

This clone was observed a single time. The chain joins TRBV9 to TRBJ1-5; possibly TRBD1 for D (5 bases). This CDR3 region has 15 residues. The germline V gene has CDR1 SGDLS and CDR2 YYNGEE. The V end was cut by 0 bases, the J end by 0 bases, with 7 bases between. In DNA, the CDR3 is TGTGCCAGCAGCGTAGGCAGGGATAGCAATCAGCCCCAGCATTTT. Its translation: CASSVGRDSNQPQHF.